These 13 T cell receptor beta chains share one sample of origin, sequenced in a study of cytomegalovirus exposure and HLA in healthy donors. Primers for the PCR totalled 60 Vbeta and 13 Jbeta. Libraries were prepared by immunoSEQ multiplex PCR; TCRdb keeps only in-frame clonotypes and omits some of them. The sample has 180,000 or so clones, roughly 70% seen once; the top ten hold about 2.9%. The sequenced material came from PBMCs. All receptors come from a male donor in good health and CMV-seronegative.

The V call is TRBV27, the J call TRBJ1-5, with TRBD1 identical over 7 bases. The CDR3 is 14 amino acids. The germline V gene encodes CDR1 MNHEY and CDR2 SMNVEV (reference sequence). With V trimmed by 5 bases and J by 7 bases, 8 bases remained unmatched. The CDR3 sequence: CASSPSGQAQPQHF. The CDR3 coding sequence is TGTGCCAGCAGTCCCAGCGGACAGGCCCAGCCCCAGCATTTT.

V gene TRBV5-4 combines with J gene TRBJ2-1; TRBD1 matches at 7 bases. After removal of 7 bases from V and 14 bases from J, the junction contained 18 bases not matched to a gene. This CDR3 is 14 amino acids long. Germline V gene data show CDR1 as SGHNT and CDR2 as YYREEE (reference sequence). CDR3 protein: CASYATSRAQGEFF. The DNA of the CDR3 is TGTGCCAGCTACGCGACCTCCCGGGCCCAGGGGGAGTTCTTC.

The chain has TRBV27 and TRBJ2-5; 7 nucleotides match TRBD2. There are 16 residues in the CDR3. Per the germline V gene, CDR1 is MNHEY and CDR2 is SMNVEV (reference sequence). V gave up 2 bases and J gave up 3 bases; unmatched junction bases: 9. The chain's CDR3 is CASSLGPAAGEETQYF. The CDR3, as DNA: TGTGCCAGCAGTTTAGGGCCCGCCGCGGGAGAAGAGACCCAGTACTTC.

This clone was seen a handful of times. The chain has TRBV30 and TRBJ1-2, with 9 bases identical to TRBD1. The germline gives CDR1 GTSNPN, CDR2 SVGIG (reference sequence). The CDR3 is 13 amino acids. With 2 bases clipped from V and 4 bases from J, the junction kept 2 bases outside the gene matches. CDR3 DNA sequence: TGTGCCTGGAGTACAGGGGGCGTCTATGGCTACACCTTC. This codes for CAWSTGGVYGYTF.

This clone has a handful of counts. This chain connects TRBV9 to TRBJ2-3, with 13 nucleotides matching TRBD2. The germline V gene has CDR1 SGDLS and CDR2 YYNGEE. The CDR3 is 17 residues long. V trimming: 4 bases; J trimming: 4 bases; junction bases outside the gene matches: 9. Here the CDR3 DNA reads TGTGCCAGCAGCCTAGGACTAGCGGGAGTGTATGCAGATACGCAGTATTTT. Amino acids: CASSLGLAGVYADTQYF. The full variable domain, rest sourced from reference TRBV9 and TRBJ2-3, is DSGVTQTPKHLITATGQRVTLRCSPRSGDLSVYWYQQSLDQGLQFLIQYYNGEERAKGNILERFSAQQFPDLHSELNLSSLELGDSALYFCASSLGLAGVYADTQYFGPGTRLTVL.

This clone was found a few times. V gene TRBV2 combines with J gene TRBJ1-1; D is uncertain. V lost 6 bases to trimming and J lost 3 bases, with 17 bases between them. Germline V gene data show CDR1 as SNHLY and CDR2 as FYNNEI. This CDR3 comprises 15 residues. Written as DNA, the CDR3 is TGTGCCAGCAGGAGGGTATCCAGTGGAGACACTGAAGCTTTCTTT. Translation gives CASRRVSSGDTEAFF.

This sequence joins TRBV25-1 and TRBJ1-2, with 8 positions matching TRBD1. CDR1 MGHDK and CDR2 SYGVNS come from the germline V gene. V gave up 3 bases and J gave up 4 bases; unmatched junction bases: 4. The CDR3 spans 14 residues. For the CDR3, the DNA is TGTGCCAGCAGTGAGGACAGGGAGGCCTATGGCTACACCTTC. Translated, it gives CASSEDREAYGYTF.

The CDR3 sequence: CASSPPGEMTGELFF. CDR3 coding DNA: TGTGCCAGCAGCCCGCCGGGAGAGATGACCGGGGAGCTGTTTTTT. The rearrangement links TRBV7-9 to TRBJ2-2, with TRBD2 as a possible D gene (6 bases). CDR1 is SEHNR and CDR2 is FQNEAQ in the germline V gene (reference sequence). The CDR3 is made up of 15 amino acids. V was clipped by 5 bases and J by 5 bases, with 15 bases between them. Looking up the rest from reference TRBV7-9 and TRBJ2-2 gives the full variable domain: DTGVSQNPRHKITKRGQNVTFRCDPISEHNRLYWYRQTLGQGPEFLTYFQNEAQLEKSRLLSDRFSAERPKGSFSTLEIQRTEQGDSAMYLCASSPPGEMTGELFFGEGSRLTVL.

V and J are TRBV6-5 and TRBJ1-1, with D unclear. Per the germline V gene, CDR1 is MNHEY and CDR2 is SVGAGI. The CDR3 spans 14 residues. V lost 5 bases, J lost 1 base, and 11 bases lay in between. This chain's CDR3 is CASSPARSNTEAFF. As DNA, the CDR3 is TGTGCCAGCAGTCCCGCACGGTCGAACACTGAAGCTTTCTTT.

This clone has only one observation. V gene TRBV6-5 combines with J gene TRBJ2-3; TRBD2 might be the D (6 bases). Germline V lookup: CDR1 MNHEY, CDR2 SVGAGI. CDR3 length: 16 amino acids. With 4 bases removed from V and 2 bases from J, the gap between germline ends came to 16 bases. DNA for the CDR3: TGTGCCAGCAGTTTGGGACTTTCCTCCCCCACAGATACGCAGTATTTT. Its translation: CASSLGLSSPTDTQYF.

The J gene is TRBJ1-5, the V gene TRBV2; D is uncertain. The CDR3 has 15 residues. Looked up from germline, CDR1 is SNHLY and CDR2 is FYNNEI. The V end lost 5 bases, the J end lost 1 base, and 12 bases lay between the germline ends. DNA of the CDR3: TGTGCCAGCAGTATAATGGGCAGGAGCAATCAGCCCCAGCATTTT. The encoded protein is CASSIMGRSNQPQHF.

The chain couples TRBV30 to TRBJ2-1, with D possibly TRBD2 on 6 matching bases. Germline CDR1 reads GTSNPN; CDR2 reads SVGIG (reference sequence). The CDR3 consists of 11 residues. The CDR3 here is CARRDGNEQFF. Written as DNA, the CDR3 is TGTGCTAGGAGGGACGGGAATGAGCAGTTCTTC.

This clone was observed a handful of times. V gene TRBV28 combines with J gene TRBJ2-6, with 11 positions matching TRBD2. The CDR3 has 16 residues. The V gene end was trimmed by 4 bases and the J gene end by 3 bases; junction bases not matched to a gene: 2. Germline values: CDR1 MDHEN, CDR2 SYDVKM. In nucleotides, the CDR3 is TGTGCCAGCAGTTCCCTAGCGGGAGGTGGGGCCAACGTCCTGACTTTC. Translating it yields CASSSLAGGGANVLTF.